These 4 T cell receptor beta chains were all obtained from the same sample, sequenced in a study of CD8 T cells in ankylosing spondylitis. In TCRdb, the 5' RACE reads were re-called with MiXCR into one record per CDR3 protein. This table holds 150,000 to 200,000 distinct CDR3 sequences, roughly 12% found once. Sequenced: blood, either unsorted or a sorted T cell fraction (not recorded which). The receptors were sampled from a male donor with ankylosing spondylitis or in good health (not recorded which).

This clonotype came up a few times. The CDR3 region is CASSLDGGTVNYGYTF. CDR3 in DNA: TGTGCCAGCAGCTTAGATGGGGGGACAGTTAACTATGGCTACACCTTC. This rearrangement joins TRBV11-2 to TRBJ1-2; TRBD1 aligns across 7 bases. The length of the CDR3 is 16 residues. Germline CDR1 reads SGHAT; CDR2 reads FQNNGV. J was trimmed by 1 base and V by 0 bases; bases with no gene match: 5.

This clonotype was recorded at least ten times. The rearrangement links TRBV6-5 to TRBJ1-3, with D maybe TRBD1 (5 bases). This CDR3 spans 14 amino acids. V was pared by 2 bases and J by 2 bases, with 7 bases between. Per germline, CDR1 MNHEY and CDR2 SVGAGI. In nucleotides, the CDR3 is TGTGCCAGCAGTTACGGGGGGACTGGAAACACCATATATTTT. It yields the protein CASSYGGTGNTIYF.

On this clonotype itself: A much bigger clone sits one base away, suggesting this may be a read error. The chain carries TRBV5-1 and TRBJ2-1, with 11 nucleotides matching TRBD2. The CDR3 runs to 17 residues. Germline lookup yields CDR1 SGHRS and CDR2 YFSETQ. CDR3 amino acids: CASSGGTSGNSYNGQFF. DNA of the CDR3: TGCGCCAGCAGCGGAGGGACTAGCGGCAACTCCTACAATGGGCAGTTCTTC.

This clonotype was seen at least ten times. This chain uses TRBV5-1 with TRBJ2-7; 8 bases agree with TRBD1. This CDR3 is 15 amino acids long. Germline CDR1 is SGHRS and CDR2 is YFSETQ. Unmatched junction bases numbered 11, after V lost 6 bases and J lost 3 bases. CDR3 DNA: TGCGCCAGCACTCGGCCGGACAGGGATCACTACGAGCAGTACTTC. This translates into CASTRPDRDHYEQYF.